These T cell receptor beta chains were read from a single sample in a study of regulatory T cells in long-lasting Graves disease. In TCRdb, the multiplex PCR reads were re-called with MiXCR into one record per CDR3 protein. The sample has approximately 350,000 distinct CDR3 sequences; 20% to 25% are singletons. The sample here was peripheral blood mononuclear cells (PBMCs), taken when the disease was refractory, from a patient treated with antithyroid drugs. Receptors originate from a woman in her thirties or forties with Graves disease. CDR3s include the opening cysteine and the closing phenylalanine or tryptophan. Fields, in order: V gene, clone size, J gene, D gene, CDR3 protein, CDR3 DNA. D genes are given only for firm matches. Size is stated for part of the rows, as once, few or many counts, or as a class when the clone is expanded.

v_call: TRBV28; clone_size: many; j_call: TRBJ1-6; d_call: NA; cdr3_aa: CASTVSGPLHF; cdr3_nt: TGTGCCAGCACAGTTTCTGGACCCCTCCACTTT
v_call: TRBV29-1; clone_size: few; j_call: TRBJ2-6; d_call: NA; cdr3_aa: CSVEDRHSGANVLTF; cdr3_nt: TGCAGCGTTGAAGACAGGCACTCTGGGGCCAACGTCCTGACTTTC
v_call: TRBV28; clone_size: NA; j_call: TRBJ1-2; d_call: NA; cdr3_aa: CASSSGGNYGYTF; cdr3_nt: TGTGCCAGCAGTTCGGGGGGAAACTATGGCTACACCTTC
v_call: TRBV6-2/TRBV6-3; clone_size: few; j_call: TRBJ2-7; d_call: TRBD1; cdr3_aa: CASSTPGRGSYEQYF; cdr3_nt: TGTGCCAGCAGTACCCCGGGCAGGGGGAGCTACGAGCAGTACTTC
v_call: TRBV12-3/TRBV12-4; clone_size: many; j_call: TRBJ1-2; d_call: TRBD1; cdr3_aa: CASSPLQGVNGYTF; cdr3_nt: TGTGCCAGCAGTCCACTACAGGGGGTGAACGGCTACACCTTC
v_call: TRBV6-1; clone_size: few; j_call: TRBJ1-1; d_call: NA; cdr3_aa: CASSAGLEAFF; cdr3_nt: TGTGCCAGCAGTGCGGGACTTGAAGCTTTCTTT
v_call: TRBV7-8; clone_size: many; j_call: TRBJ1-2; d_call: TRBD1; cdr3_aa: CASSRGTGGAYGYTF; cdr3_nt: TGTGCCAGCAGCCGTGGGACAGGGGGCGCCTATGGCTACACCTTC
v_call: TRBV24-1; clone_size: many; j_call: TRBJ2-5; d_call: NA; cdr3_aa: CATSDLRPGKETQYF; cdr3_nt: TGTGCCACCAGTGATCTCCGGCCAGGGAAAGAGACCCAGTACTTC
v_call: TRBV14; clone_size: NA; j_call: TRBJ2-5; d_call: TRBD1; cdr3_aa: CASSQEGRTGWETQYF; cdr3_nt: TGTGCCAGCAGCCAAGAAGGCCGGACAGGGTGGGAGACCCAGTACTTC
v_call: TRBV28; clone_size: NA; j_call: TRBJ2-2; d_call: NA; cdr3_aa: CASSSQGTGELVF; cdr3_nt: TGTGCCAGCAGTTCTCAGGGTACCGGGGAGCTGGTTTTT
v_call: TRBV6-1; clone_size: many; j_call: TRBJ2-7; d_call: NA; cdr3_aa: CAVQSALSYEQYF; cdr3_nt: TGTGCCGTCCAATCGGCTCTCTCCTACGAGCAGTACTTC
v_call: TRBV2; clone_size: many; j_call: TRBJ1-4; d_call: NA; cdr3_aa: CASLQGTNEKLFF; cdr3_nt: TGTGCCAGCCTACAGGGAACTAATGAAAAACTGTTTTTT
v_call: TRBV7-9; clone_size: few; j_call: TRBJ2-2; d_call: TRBD1; cdr3_aa: CASDPGQGTGELFF; cdr3_nt: TGTGCCAGCGACCCCGGACAGGGAACCGGGGAGCTGTTTTTT
v_call: TRBV28; clone_size: many; j_call: TRBJ2-2; d_call: NA; cdr3_aa: CASSLLGYTGELFF; cdr3_nt: TGTGCCAGCAGTTTATTGGGCTACACCGGGGAGCTGTTTTTT
v_call: TRBV2; clone_size: many; j_call: TRBJ2-2; d_call: TRBD2; cdr3_aa: CASSGRAVDTGELFF; cdr3_nt: TGTGCCAGCAGCGGGAGGGCAGTAGACACCGGGGAGCTGTTTTTT
v_call: TRBV2; clone_size: many; j_call: TRBJ1-1; d_call: NA; cdr3_aa: CASGFTGEAFF; cdr3_nt: TGTGCCAGCGGCTTTACCGGAGAAGCTTTCTTT
v_call: TRBV6-1; clone_size: many; j_call: TRBJ2-5; d_call: NA; cdr3_aa: CASSTGLKFLDQYF; cdr3_nt: TGTGCCAGCAGTACAGGCCTCAAGTTTCTGGACCAGTACTTC
v_call: TRBV27; clone_size: many; j_call: TRBJ1-1; d_call: NA; cdr3_aa: CASSPYREGTEAFF; cdr3_nt: TGTGCCAGCAGTCCGTACAGGGAGGGCACTGAAGCTTTCTTT
v_call: TRBV29-1; clone_size: many; j_call: TRBJ2-7; d_call: NA; cdr3_aa: CSVVLDTSYEQYF; cdr3_nt: TGCAGCGTTGTGCTGGACACCTCCTACGAGCAGTACTTC
v_call: TRBV10-3; clone_size: NA; j_call: TRBJ2-3; d_call: TRBD2; cdr3_aa: CAISDRLAGVGRRDTQYF; cdr3_nt: TGTGCCATCAGTGATCGGCTAGCGGGAGTTGGTCGGCGCGATACGCAGTATTTT
v_call: TRBV29-1; clone_size: few; j_call: TRBJ1-1; d_call: NA; cdr3_aa: CSVETQGFNTEAFF; cdr3_nt: TGCAGCGTTGAAACGCAGGGTTTTAACACTGAAGCTTTCTTT
v_call: TRBV11-2; clone_size: many; j_call: TRBJ1-4; d_call: NA; cdr3_aa: CASSLASQGFEKLFF; cdr3_nt: TGTGCCAGCAGCTTAGCAAGTCAGGGATTCGAAAAACTGTTTTTT
v_call: TRBV28; clone_size: many; j_call: TRBJ2-6; d_call: NA; cdr3_aa: CASSRRPSGANVLTF; cdr3_nt: TGTGCCAGCAGCCGCAGGCCCTCTGGGGCCAACGTCCTGACTTTC
v_call: TRBV7-3; clone_size: few; j_call: TRBJ2-1; d_call: TRBD2; cdr3_aa: CASSLSGGSSYNEQFF; cdr3_nt: TGTGCCAGCAGCTTAAGCGGCGGGAGCTCCTACAATGAGCAGTTCTTC